These T cell receptor beta chains were read from a single sample in a study of cytomegalovirus exposure and HLA in healthy donors. Sequenced by immunoSEQ multiplex PCR; TCRdb stores in-frame clones only, minus some. The sample holds approximately 110,000 clones, roughly 71% seen once. Sequencing was done on a sample of PBMCs. The receptor source for this set is a woman aged 50 to 60 in good health and CMV-seropositive. The CDR3 runs from the conserved cysteine through the conserved F or W. The D gene is left open where the match is weak. Clone size is stated in some rows and not others, as once, few, many or a class when expanded.

TRBV13	TRBJ1-3	few	TRBD1	TGTGCCAGCTCCTCCATCGGGACAGGGGGACCTCTGGATGGAAACACCATATATTTT	CASSSIGTGGPLDGNTIYF
TRBV9	TRBJ1-2	.	TRBD1	TGTGCCAGCAGCACGCCGGGGACAGTCTATGGCTACACCTTC	CASSTPGTVYGYTF
TRBV19	TRBJ2-4	few	TRBD2	TGTGCCAGCGGGAGACTAGCGGGGGGAGAAAACATTCAGTACTTC	CASGRLAGGENIQYF
TRBV7-9	TRBJ1-5	.	.	TGTGCCAGCAGCCGCCAGGGGAGGGAGGATCAGCCCCAGCATTTT	CASSRQGREDQPQHF
TRBV2	TRBJ1-4	.	TRBD1	TGTGCCAGCAGTGAATCCGGGACAGGGGGGGAAAAACTGTTTTTT	CASSESGTGGEKLFF
TRBV19	TRBJ2-7	few	TRBD1	TGTGCCAGTAGTATCGGGACAGGGTACTACGAGCAGTACTTC	CASSIGTGYYEQYF
TRBV5-6	TRBJ1-5	.	.	TGTGCCAGCAGCTTGGGTTCTAATCAGCCCCAGCATTTT	CASSLGSNQPQHF
TRBV7-9	TRBJ1-5	.	.	TGTGCCAGCAGCGGTAAGGACGGAATTGGACTCAGCAATCAGCCCCAGCATTTT	CASSGKDGIGLSNQPQHF
TRBV5-1	TRBJ1-2	.	TRBD1	TGCGCCAGCAGCTTAGGAGACAGGGCGACTGGCTACACCTTC	CASSLGDRATGYTF
TRBV18	TRBJ1-2	.	.	TGTGCCAGCTCACCAGACAGCGACTATGGCTACACCTTC	CASSPDSDYGYTF
TRBV7-9	TRBJ2-2	.	TRBD2	TGTGCCAGCAGCCAGCTAGCGGGGAAAAAGACCGGGGAGCTGTTTTTT	CASSQLAGKKTGELFF
TRBV4-1	TRBJ2-3	.	.	TGCGCCAGCAGCCTCACAGTTCTCGACACAGATACGCAGTATTTT	CASSLTVLDTDTQYF
TRBV4-1	TRBJ1-4	few	.	TGCGCCAGCAGCCCGGAAGACAGACGCTTAGAAAAACTGTTTTTT	CASSPEDRRLEKLFF
TRBV27	TRBJ2-7	.	.	TGTGCCAGCAGTTCTACAGGGCACGAGCAGTACTTC	CASSSTGHEQYF
TRBV5-1	TRBJ1-6	.	.	TGCGCCAGCAGCGGCAGGGGTCTGGGGGATAATTCACCCCTCCACTTT	CASSGRGLGDNSPLHF
TRBV7-8	TRBJ2-1	.	.	TGTGCCAGCAGCTTAGTGACTGCCCCCCACTACAATGAGCAGTTCTTC	CASSLVTAPHYNEQFF
TRBV9	TRBJ2-7	once	.	TGTGCCAGCAGCGTAGCAGCTAGCTCCTACGAGCAGTACTTC	CASSVAASSYEQYF
TRBV29-1	TRBJ1-1	.	TRBD1	TGCAGCCATTCAGGGGGGTCGAACACTGAAGCTTTCTTT	CSHSGGSNTEAFF
TRBV7-9	TRBJ1-4	.	TRBD1	TGTGCCAGCAGCTTAGGACAGGGGTTTCTTAATGAAAAACTGTTTTTT	CASSLGQGFLNEKLFF
TRBV11-2	TRBJ2-4	.	.	TGTGCCAGCAGCTTAGATCGCAGAGGCATTCAGTACTTC	CASSLDRRGIQYF
TRBV19	TRBJ1-5	.	TRBD1	TGTGCCAGTAGTATCTACAGGGGGTCCAGCGAAAATCAGCCCCAGCATTTT	CASSIYRGSSENQPQHF
TRBV18	TRBJ2-5	few	.	TGTGCCAGCTTTCCGCCTTCAGGAGAGACCCAGTACTTC	CASFPPSGETQYF
TRBV11-3	TRBJ2-3	.	TRBD1	TGTGCCAGCAGCTCCGGACAGGGAATTTCAGATACGCAGTATTTT	CASSSGQGISDTQYF
TRBV7-6	TRBJ1-1	.	TRBD1	TGTGCCAGCAGCTTAGCTGCAGGGGGGAACACTGAAGCTTTCTTT	CASSLAAGGNTEAFF
TRBV2	TRBJ2-5	.	TRBD2	TGTGCCAGCAGTGAACCTAGCGGGTTTATACAAGAGACCCAGTACTTC	CASSEPSGFIQETQYF
TRBV5-8	TRBJ2-3	few	TRBD2	TGTGCCAGCAGCCCCACAATTCAATTAGCGGGGGCGCGAGATACGCAGTATTTT	CASSPTIQLAGARDTQYF
TRBV28	TRBJ1-5	.	.	TGTGCCAGCAGTCCACTAAACACTTACAATCAGCCCCAGCATTTT	CASSPLNTYNQPQHF
TRBV5-1	TRBJ1-6	few	TRBD1	TGCGCCAGCAGCTTCCGGGACAGAGATAATTCACCCCTCCACTTT	CASSFRDRDNSPLHF
TRBV29-1	TRBJ2-3	.	TRBD1	TGCAGCGCCGGGACAGGCACAGATACGCAGTATTTT	CSAGTGTDTQYF
TRBV27	TRBJ1-1	.	TRBD1	TGTGCCAGCAGATCGAACCCGGGACAGGGTATATTAGCTTTCTTT	CASRSNPGQGILAFF
TRBV27	TRBJ1-4	.	.	TGTGCCAGCAGTTTAAACAGAAGAAATGAAAAACTGTTTTTT	CASSLNRRNEKLFF
TRBV28	TRBJ2-5	.	.	TGTGCCAGCAGTCCTTCCCTCCGACAGGCGTACCAAGAGACCCAGTACTTC	CASSPSLRQAYQETQYF
TRBV7-9	TRBJ1-2	.	TRBD1	TGTGCCAGCAGCACTCCAGGGGGAGAGAACTATGGCTACACCTTC	CASSTPGGENYGYTF
TRBV15	TRBJ2-7	.	.	TGTGCCACCAGCAGAGACGAACCGGGGGGCAACGAGCAGTACTTC	CATSRDEPGGNEQYF
TRBV5-1	TRBJ1-2	.	TRBD1	TGCGCCAGCAGGAGTTCAGCGACAGGGACCCTTGGCTACACCTTC	CASRSSATGTLGYTF
TRBV18	TRBJ1-6	.	TRBD1	TGTGCCAGCTCACCGGAGGGGGCCCGTAATACCCTCCACTTT	CASSPEGARNTLHF
TRBV10-2	TRBJ2-7	.	TRBD2	TGCGCCAGCAGTGGAAGAGGACTAGCGGGGACCTACGAGCAGTACTTC	CASSGRGLAGTYEQYF
TRBV27	TRBJ1-5	.	TRBD1	TGTGCCAGCAGTTTAACAGGGGTGCATCAGCCCCAGCATTTT	CASSLTGVHQPQHF
TRBV5-4	TRBJ2-1	.	TRBD2	TGTGCCAGCAGCTTCGTTAGCGGGGGGCTAGAGCAGTTCTTC	CASSFVSGGLEQFF
TRBV19	TRBJ1-2	.	.	TGTGCCATCGGAGGTGGGCATAGCGGCTACACCTTC	CAIGGGHSGYTF
TRBV30	TRBJ1-4	.	TRBD1	TGTGCCTGGAGTGGCGGGGACAGGGATCCAAAAAATGAAAAACTGTTTTTT	CAWSGGDRDPKNEKLFF
TRBV5-4	TRBJ1-1	.	.	TGTGCCAGCAGCCGACGGCAGGGCGTAGGGACTGAAGCTTTCTTT	CASSRRQGVGTEAFF
TRBV5-8	TRBJ1-2	.	TRBD1	TGTGCCAGCAGCTTGGCCGGCCAGGACAGGATATATGGCTACACCTTC	CASSLAGQDRIYGYTF
TRBV4-1	TRBJ1-4	.	.	TGCGCCAGCAGCCAGGTCCAGGGGAAACTGTTTTTT	CASSQVQGKLFF
TRBV6-6	TRBJ1-5	.	.	TGTGCCAGCAGTGGGGGGGGAAATAGCAATCAGCCCCAGCATTTT	CASSGGGNSNQPQHF
TRBV5-1	TRBJ1-4	.	TRBD1	TGCGCCAGCAGCTTCGGACAGGGTACTAATGAAAAACTGTTTTTT	CASSFGQGTNEKLFF
TRBV6-5	TRBJ1-3	.	.	TGTGCCAGCAGCCCGGGAGTGCCCCCCGGAAACACCATATATTTT	CASSPGVPPGNTIYF